The entry that follows covers one T cell receptor beta chain sequence. This specimen belongs to a study of human T cells and chemical hapten exposure. This sample's time point: pre-sensitization, week 0. Treatment given: therapeutic diphenylcyclopropenone sensitization with weekly scalp DPC. The starting material, unfractionated whole blood, was used for total RNA extraction. Germline CDR1 reads SGHRS; CDR2 reads YFSETQ. The CDR3 has 16 residues. V was pared by 3 bases and J by 1 base, with 15 bases between. TCRdb passed the RACE reads through MiXCR, listing each CDR3 protein once. The data contain roughly 56,000 distinct CDR3 sequences, roughly 9% of them singletons.

The clonotype was recovered from a woman aged 25 to 39 with alopecia areata. Some clones in this sample may be carry-over from other donors' samples. The rearrangement uses TRBV5-1 and TRBJ2-3; TRBD1 might be the D (6 bases). This material consisted of whole blood, taken in connection with sensitization to the hapten diphenylcyclopropenone (DPC). CDR3 in DNA: TGCGCCAGCAGCTCAGGGGCCCAACTAGGCACAGATACGCAGTATTTT. Its protein product is CASSSGAQLGTDTQYF.